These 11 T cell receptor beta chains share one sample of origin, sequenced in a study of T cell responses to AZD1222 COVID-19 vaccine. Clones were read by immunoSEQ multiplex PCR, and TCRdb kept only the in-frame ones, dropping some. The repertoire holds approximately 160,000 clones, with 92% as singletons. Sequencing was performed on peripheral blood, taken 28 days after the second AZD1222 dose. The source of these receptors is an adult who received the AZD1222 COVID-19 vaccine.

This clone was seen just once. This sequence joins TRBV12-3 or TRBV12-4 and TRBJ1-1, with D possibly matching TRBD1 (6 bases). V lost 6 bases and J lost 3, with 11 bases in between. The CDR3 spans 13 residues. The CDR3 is CASRSGGYTEAFF. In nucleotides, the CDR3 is TGTGCCAGCAGGTCGGGGGGCTACACTGAAGCTTTCTTT.

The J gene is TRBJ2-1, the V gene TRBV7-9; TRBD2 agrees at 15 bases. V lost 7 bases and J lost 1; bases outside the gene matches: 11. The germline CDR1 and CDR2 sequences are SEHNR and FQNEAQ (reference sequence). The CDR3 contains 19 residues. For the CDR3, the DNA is TGTGCCAGCATCTCCTGGACTAGCGGGGGGGCCAAGTCCTACAATGAGCAGTTCTTC. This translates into CASISWTSGGAKSYNEQFF.

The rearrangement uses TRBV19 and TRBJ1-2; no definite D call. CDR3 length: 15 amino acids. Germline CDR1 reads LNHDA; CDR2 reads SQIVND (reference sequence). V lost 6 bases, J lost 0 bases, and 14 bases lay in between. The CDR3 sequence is CASRAVLTANYGYTF. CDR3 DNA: TGTGCCAGTAGGGCAGTCCTAACAGCTAACTATGGCTACACCTTC.

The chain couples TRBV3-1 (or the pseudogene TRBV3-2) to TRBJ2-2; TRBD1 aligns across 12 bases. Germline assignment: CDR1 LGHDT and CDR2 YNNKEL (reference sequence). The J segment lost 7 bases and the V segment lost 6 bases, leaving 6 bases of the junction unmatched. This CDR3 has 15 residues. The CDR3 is CASSWGQGANGELFF. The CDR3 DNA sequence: TGTGCCAGCAGTTGGGGACAGGGGGCGAACGGGGAGCTGTTTTTT.

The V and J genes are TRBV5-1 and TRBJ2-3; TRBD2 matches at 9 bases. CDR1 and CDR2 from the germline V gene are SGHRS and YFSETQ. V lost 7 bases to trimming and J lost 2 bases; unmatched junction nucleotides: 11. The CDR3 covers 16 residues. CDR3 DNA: TGCGCCAGCGTCCGGGTAGCGGGGGACCCCACAGATACGCAGTATTTT. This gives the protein CASVRVAGDPTDTQYF.

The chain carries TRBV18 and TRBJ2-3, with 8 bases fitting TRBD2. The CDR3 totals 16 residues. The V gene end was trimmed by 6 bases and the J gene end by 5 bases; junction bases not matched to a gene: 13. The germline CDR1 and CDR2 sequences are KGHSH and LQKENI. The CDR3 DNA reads TGTGCCAGCTCGCCGGGATCCTCCGCGGGAGGAGATACGCAGTATTTT. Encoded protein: CASSPGSSAGGDTQYF.

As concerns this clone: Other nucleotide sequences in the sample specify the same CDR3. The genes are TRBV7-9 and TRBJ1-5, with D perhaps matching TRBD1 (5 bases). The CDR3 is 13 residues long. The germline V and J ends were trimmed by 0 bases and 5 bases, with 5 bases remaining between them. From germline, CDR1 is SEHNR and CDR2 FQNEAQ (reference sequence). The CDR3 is CASSLAGDQPQHF. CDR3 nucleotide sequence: TGTGCCAGCAGCTTAGCGGGGGATCAGCCCCAGCATTTT.

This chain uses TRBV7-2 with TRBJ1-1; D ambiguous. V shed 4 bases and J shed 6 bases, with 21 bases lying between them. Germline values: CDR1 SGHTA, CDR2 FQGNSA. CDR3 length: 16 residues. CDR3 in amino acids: CASSWLAHEIVPEAFF. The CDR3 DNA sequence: TGTGCCAGCAGCTGGTTGGCACACGAAATTGTCCCTGAAGCTTTCTTT.

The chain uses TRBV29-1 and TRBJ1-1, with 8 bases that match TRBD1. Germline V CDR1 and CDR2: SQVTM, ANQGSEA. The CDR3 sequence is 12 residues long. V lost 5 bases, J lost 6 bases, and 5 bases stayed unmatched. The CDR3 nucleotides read TGCAGCGTTCGAGGACAGGGCGCTGAAGCTTTCTTT. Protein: CSVRGQGAEAFF. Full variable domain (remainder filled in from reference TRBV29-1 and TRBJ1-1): SAVISQKPSRDICQRGTSLTIQCQVDSQVTMMFWYRQQPGQSLTLIATANQGSEATYESGFVIDKFPISRPNLTFSTLTVSNMSPEDSSIYLCSVRGQGAEAFFGQGTRLTVV.

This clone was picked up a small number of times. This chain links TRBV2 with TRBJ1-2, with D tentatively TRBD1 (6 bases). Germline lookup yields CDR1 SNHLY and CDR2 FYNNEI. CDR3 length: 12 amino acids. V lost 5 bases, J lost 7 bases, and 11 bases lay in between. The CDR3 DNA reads TGTGCCAGCAGTTCCTCGGGGGCTGGCTACACCTTC. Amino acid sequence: CASSSSGAGYTF.

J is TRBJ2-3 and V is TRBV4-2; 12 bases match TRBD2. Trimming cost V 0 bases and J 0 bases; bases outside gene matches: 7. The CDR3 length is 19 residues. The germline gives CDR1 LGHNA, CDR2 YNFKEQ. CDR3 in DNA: TGTGCCAGCAGCCAAGAGCGGCTAGCGGGGGGGTGGAGCACAGATACGCAGTATTTT. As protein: CASSQERLAGGWSTDTQYF.